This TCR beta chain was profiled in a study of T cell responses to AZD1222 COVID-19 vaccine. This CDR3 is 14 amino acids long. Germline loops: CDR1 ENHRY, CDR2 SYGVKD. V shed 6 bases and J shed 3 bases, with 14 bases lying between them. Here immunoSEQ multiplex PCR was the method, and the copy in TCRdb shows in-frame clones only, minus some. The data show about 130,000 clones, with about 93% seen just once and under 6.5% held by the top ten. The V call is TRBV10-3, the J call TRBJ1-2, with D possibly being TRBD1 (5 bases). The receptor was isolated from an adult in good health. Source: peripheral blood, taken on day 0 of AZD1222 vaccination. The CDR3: CAISRTPGDYGYTF. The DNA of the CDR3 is TGTGCCATCAGCCGGACTCCGGGGGACTATGGCTACACCTTC.